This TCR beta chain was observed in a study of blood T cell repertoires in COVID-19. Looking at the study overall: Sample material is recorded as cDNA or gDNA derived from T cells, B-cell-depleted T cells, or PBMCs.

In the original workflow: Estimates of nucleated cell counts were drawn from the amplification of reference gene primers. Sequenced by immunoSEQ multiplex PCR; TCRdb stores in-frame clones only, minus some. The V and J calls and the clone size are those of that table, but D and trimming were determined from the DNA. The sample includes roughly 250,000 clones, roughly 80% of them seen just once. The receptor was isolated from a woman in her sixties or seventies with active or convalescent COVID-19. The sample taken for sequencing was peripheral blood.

The CDR3 DNA sequence: TGTGCCAGTAGTACCCAACAGGGGGCCTCTGGAAACACCATATATTTT. It encodes CASSTQQGASGNTIYF. The rearrangement joins TRBV19 to TRBJ1-3, with TRBD1 identical over 9 bases. This CDR3 region has 16 residues. V gave up 4 bases and J gave up 0 bases; unmatched junction bases: 4. CDR1 is LNHDA, CDR2 SQIVND, per germline (reference sequence).